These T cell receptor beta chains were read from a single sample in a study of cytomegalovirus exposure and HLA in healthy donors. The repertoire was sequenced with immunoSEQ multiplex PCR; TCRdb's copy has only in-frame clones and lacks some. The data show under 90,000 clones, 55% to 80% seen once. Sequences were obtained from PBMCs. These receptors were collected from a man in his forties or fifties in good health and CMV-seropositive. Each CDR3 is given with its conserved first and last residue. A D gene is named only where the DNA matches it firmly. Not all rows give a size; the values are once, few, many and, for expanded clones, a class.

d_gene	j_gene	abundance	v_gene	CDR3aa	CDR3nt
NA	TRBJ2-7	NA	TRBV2	CASSDGRGPSEQYF	TGTGCCAGCAGTGACGGCAGGGGTCCCTCCGAGCAGTACTTC
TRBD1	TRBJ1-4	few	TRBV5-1	CASSPGTATNEKLFF	TGCGCCAGCAGCCCCGGGACAGCAACTAATGAAAAACTGTTTTTT
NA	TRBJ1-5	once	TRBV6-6	CASTEPEGIKPQHF	TGTGCCAGCACCGAACCTGAGGGCATTAAGCCCCAGCATTTT
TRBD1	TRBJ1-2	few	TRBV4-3	CASSQDQGADYGYTF	TGCGCCAGCAGCCAAGATCAGGGGGCAGACTATGGCTACACCTTC
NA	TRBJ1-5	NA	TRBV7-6	CASSPWGGNQPQHF	TGTGCCAGCAGCCCCTGGGGGGGGAATCAGCCCCAGCATTTT
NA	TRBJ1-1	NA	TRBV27	CASSLSTSTEAFF	TGTGCCAGCAGTTTATCGACAAGCACTGAAGCTTTCTTT
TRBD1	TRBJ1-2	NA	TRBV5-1	CASSFGHRQGGEGGYTF	TGCGCCAGCAGCTTTGGACACAGACAGGGAGGAGAGGGTGGCTACACCTTC
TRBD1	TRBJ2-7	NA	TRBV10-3	CAITEDRDNEQYF	TGTGCCATCACGGAGGACAGGGACAACGAGCAGTACTTC
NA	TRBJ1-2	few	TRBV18	CASSSVPVNYGYTF	TGTGCCAGCTCATCAGTGCCCGTGAACTATGGCTACACCTTC
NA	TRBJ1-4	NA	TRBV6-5	CASSYSNRADEKLFF	TGTGCCAGCAGTTACTCTAACAGGGCTGATGAAAAACTGTTTTTT
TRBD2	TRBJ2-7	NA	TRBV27	CASSFGLAGGRFNEQYF	TGTGCCAGCAGTTTTGGCCTAGCGGGAGGAAGGTTCAACGAGCAGTACTTC
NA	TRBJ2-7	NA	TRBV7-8	CASSFPRVAGQRYEQYF	TGTGCCAGCAGCTTCCCCCGGGTAGCGGGACAGCGGTACGAGCAGTACTTC
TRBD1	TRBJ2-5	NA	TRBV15	CATSGGQGTETQYF	TGTGCCACCAGCGGGGGACAGGGCACAGAGACCCAGTACTTC
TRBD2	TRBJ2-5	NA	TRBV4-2	CASSQRDGAGEETQYF	TGTGCCAGCAGCCAGCGGGATGGAGCGGGGGAAGAGACCCAGTACTTC
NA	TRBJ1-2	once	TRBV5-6	CATTRQSYGYTF	TGTGCCACGACCCGACAGAGCTATGGCTACACCTTC
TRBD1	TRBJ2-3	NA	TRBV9	CASSPRTGPSDTQYF	TGTGCCAGCAGCCCCAGGACAGGGCCATCGGATACGCAGTATTTT
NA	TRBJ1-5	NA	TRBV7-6	CASSLALSQPQHF	TGTGCCAGCAGCTTAGCGCTAAGTCAGCCCCAGCATTTT
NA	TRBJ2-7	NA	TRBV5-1	CASSLGGSLPYEQYF	TGCGCCAGCAGCTTGGGCGGTTCACTTCCCTACGAGCAGTACTTC
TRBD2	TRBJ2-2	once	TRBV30	CAWSELAGTTGELFF	TGTGCCTGGAGTGAACTAGCGGGGACAACCGGGGAGCTGTTTTTT
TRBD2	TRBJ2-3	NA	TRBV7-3	CASSLVGGSTDTQYF	TGTGCCAGCAGCTTAGTCGGGGGGAGCACAGATACGCAGTATTTT
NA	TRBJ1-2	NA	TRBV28	CATLRGQASYGYTF	TGTGCCACCCTACGGGGTCAGGCAAGCTATGGCTACACCTTC
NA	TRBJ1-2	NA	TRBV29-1	CSVENRGQGYTF	TGCAGCGTTGAGAATCGTGGGCAGGGCTACACCTTC
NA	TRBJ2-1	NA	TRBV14	CASSQDGQGRSFF	TGTGCCAGCAGCCAAGATGGGCAGGGTAGGTCGTTCTTC
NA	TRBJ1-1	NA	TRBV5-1	CASSLAGNTEAFF	TGCGCCAGCAGCCTAGCAGGGAACACTGAAGCTTTCTTT
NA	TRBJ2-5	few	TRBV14	CASSQGRGGVKETQYF	TGTGCCAGCAGCCAAGGGCGAGGAGGGGTCAAAGAGACCCAGTACTTC
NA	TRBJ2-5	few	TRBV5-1	CASHRTQQETQYF	TGCGCCAGCCACCGCACGCAGCAAGAGACCCAGTACTTC
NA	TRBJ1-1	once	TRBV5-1	CASSWGGPVTEAFF	TGCGCCAGCAGCTGGGGGGGCCCGGTTACTGAAGCTTTCTTT
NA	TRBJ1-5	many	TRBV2	CASQQGGGNQPQHF	TGTGCCAGTCAGCAGGGAGGAGGCAATCAGCCCCAGCATTTT
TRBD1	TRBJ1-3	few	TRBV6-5	CASSYSQGKGNTIYF	TGTGCCAGCAGTTACTCACAGGGGAAAGGAAACACCATATATTTT
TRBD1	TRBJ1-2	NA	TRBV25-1	CASSGTGFDGYTF	TGTGCCAGCAGTGGGACAGGGTTCGATGGCTACACCTTC
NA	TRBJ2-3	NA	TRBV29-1	CSVKEGASDTQYF	TGCAGCGTTAAGGAGGGAGCCAGTGATACGCAGTATTTT
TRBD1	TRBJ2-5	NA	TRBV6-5	CASSYDPGQGETQYF	TGTGCCAGCAGTTACGATCCGGGACAGGGAGAGACCCAGTACTTC
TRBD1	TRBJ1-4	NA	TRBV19	CASSFQGGGEKLFF	TGTGCCAGTAGTTTCCAGGGGGGAGGTGAAAAACTGTTTTTT